What follows describes a single T cell receptor (beta chain). What it binds is not known. A read error may be the cause here, since a much bigger clone is one base away. The CDR3 extends over 17 amino acids. CDR1 SGHVS and CDR2 FQNEAQ come from the germline V gene. The sample belongs to a study of molecular identifiers for immune sequencing clone quantification. Researchers sorted naive CD8 T cells as cells that were CD8+CD4-CCR7+CD45RA+. Previously published methods and listed TCR primers were used for the bulk TCR libraries. One entry per CDR3 protein, called by TCRdb with MiXCR from the PCR reads. Here the sample spans some 680,000 distinct CDR3 sequences, roughly 27% being singletons. General study points: Jurkat TCR RNA that was spiked in from one cell was reportedly detectable among one million naive cells. Sharing of a barcode by identical TCR molecules could cause highly expanded clone sizes to be underestimated.

V is TRBV7-8 and J is TRBJ2-1; D may be TRBD2 (6 bases). This sequence was found in a human donor in good health. Some libraries in this study had Jurkat cell RNA spiked in. Sequenced input: naive CD8+ T cells from blood, with Jurkat cell RNA spiked in. The sample's subset: FACS-sorted CD8+CD4-CCR7+CD45RA+ naive T cells. CDR3 nucleotide sequence: TGTGCCAGCAGCTTAGAGGAGGGGCGCCTTCTCTACAATGAGCAGCTCTTC. Translation gives CASSLEEGRLLYNEQLF.